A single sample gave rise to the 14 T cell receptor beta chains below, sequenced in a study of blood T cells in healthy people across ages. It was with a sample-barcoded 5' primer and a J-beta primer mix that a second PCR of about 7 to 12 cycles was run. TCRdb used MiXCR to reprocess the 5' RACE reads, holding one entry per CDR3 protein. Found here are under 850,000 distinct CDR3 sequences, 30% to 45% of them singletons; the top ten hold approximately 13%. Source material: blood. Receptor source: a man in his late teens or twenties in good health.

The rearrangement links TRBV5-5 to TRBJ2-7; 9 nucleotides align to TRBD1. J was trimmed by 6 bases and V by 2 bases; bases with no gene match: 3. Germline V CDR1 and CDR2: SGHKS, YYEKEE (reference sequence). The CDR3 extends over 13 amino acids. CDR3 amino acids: CASSFRGQGEQYF. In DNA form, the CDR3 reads TGTGCCAGCAGCTTTCGGGGACAGGGCGAGCAGTACTTC.

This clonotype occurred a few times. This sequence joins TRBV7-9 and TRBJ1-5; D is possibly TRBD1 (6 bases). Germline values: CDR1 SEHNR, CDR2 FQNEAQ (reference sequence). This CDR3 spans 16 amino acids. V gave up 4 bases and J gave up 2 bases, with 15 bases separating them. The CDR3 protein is CASSYSQGRGNQPQHF. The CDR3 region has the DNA TGTGCCAGCAGCTACTCACAGGGAAGGGGCAATCAGCCCCAGCATTTT.

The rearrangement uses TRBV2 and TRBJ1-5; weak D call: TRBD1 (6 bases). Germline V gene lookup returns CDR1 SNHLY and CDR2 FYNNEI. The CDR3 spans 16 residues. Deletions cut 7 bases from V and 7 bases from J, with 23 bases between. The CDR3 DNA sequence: TGTGCCAGCACGGGGGCGGGAAATAGCATTTGGCAGCCCCAGCATTTT. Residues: CASTGAGNSIWQPQHF.

The CDR3 protein is CAWSPGANEKLFF. The CDR3 DNA follows: TGTGCCTGGAGTCCAGGGGCTAATGAAAAACTGTTTTTT. This chain connects TRBV30 to TRBJ1-4; D is possibly TRBD1 (6 bases). Trimming cost V 2 bases and J 3 bases, with 7 bases left between them. CDR1 and CDR2 (germline): GTSNPN, SVGIG (reference sequence). CDR3 length equals 13 residues.

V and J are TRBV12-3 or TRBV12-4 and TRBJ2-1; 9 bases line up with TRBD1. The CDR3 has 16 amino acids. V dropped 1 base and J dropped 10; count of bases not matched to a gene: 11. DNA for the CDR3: TGTGCCAGCAGTTTAGTCCGGGACAGGGCTCGGTACGAGCAGTTCTTC. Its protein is CASSLVRDRARYEQFF.

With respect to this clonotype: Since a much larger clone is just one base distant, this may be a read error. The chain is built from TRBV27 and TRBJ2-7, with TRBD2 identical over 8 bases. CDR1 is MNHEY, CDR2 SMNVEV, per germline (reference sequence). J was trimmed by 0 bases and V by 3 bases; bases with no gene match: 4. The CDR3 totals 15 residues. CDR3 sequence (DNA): TGTGCCAGCAGTTTGCGGGAGGTGATCTCCTACGAGCAGTACTTC. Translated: CASSLREVISYEQYF.

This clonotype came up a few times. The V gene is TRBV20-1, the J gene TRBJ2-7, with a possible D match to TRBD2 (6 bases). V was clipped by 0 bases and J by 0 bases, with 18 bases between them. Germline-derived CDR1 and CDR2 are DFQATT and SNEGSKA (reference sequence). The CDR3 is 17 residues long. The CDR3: CSARDLFSGVSSYEQYF. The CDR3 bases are TGCAGTGCTAGAGATCTATTCTCGGGGGTGTCCTCCTACGAGCAGTACTTC.

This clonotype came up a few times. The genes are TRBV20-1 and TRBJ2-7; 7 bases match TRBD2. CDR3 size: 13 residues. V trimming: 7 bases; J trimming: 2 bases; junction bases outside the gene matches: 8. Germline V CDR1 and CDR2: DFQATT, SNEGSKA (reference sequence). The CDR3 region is CSGRAGAAYEQYF. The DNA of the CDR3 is TGCAGTGGTAGGGCGGGAGCTGCCTACGAGCAGTACTTC.

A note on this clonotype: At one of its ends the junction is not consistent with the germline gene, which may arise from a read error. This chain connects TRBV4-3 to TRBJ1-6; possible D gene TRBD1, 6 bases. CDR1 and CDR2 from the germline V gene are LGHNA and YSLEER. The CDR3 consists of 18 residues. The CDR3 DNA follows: TGCGCCGGCAGCCAAGATGGCCCACCAGGGGCTTATAATTCACCCCTCCACTTT. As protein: CAGSQDGPPGAYNSPLHF.

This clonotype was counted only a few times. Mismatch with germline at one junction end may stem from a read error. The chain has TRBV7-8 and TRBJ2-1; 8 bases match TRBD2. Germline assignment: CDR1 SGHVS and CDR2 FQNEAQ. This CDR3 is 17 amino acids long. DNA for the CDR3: TGTGCCAGCAGCCGGAGCGGGGGCAGGGCGCCCTACAATGAGCGGTTCTTC. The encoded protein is CASSRSGGRAPYNERFF.

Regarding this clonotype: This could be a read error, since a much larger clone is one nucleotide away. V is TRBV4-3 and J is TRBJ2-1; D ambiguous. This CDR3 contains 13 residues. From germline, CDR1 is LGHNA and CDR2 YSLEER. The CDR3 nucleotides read TGCGTCAGCAGCCAAGGGCGGTACAATGAGCAGTTCTTC. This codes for CVSSQGRYNEQFF.

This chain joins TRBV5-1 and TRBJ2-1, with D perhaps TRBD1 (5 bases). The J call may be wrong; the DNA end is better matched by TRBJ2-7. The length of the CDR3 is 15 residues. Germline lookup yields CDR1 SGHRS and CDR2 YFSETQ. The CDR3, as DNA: TGCGCCAGCAGCCTGGACACAATGTCCGGAAATGAGCAGTACTTC. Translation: CASSLDTMSGNEQYF.

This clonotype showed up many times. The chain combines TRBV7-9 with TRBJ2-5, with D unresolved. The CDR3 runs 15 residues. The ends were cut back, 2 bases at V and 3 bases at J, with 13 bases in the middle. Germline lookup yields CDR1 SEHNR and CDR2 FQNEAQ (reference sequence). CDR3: CASSLSPGPEETQYF. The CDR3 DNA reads TGTGCCAGCAGCTTATCTCCCGGACCAGAAGAGACCCAGTACTTC.

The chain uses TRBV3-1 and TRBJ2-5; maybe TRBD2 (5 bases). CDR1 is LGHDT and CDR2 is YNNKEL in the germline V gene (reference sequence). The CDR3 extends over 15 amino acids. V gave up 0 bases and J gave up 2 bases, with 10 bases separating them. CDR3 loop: CASSQEGARQETQYF. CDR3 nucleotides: TGTGCCAGCAGCCAAGAGGGAGCTAGACAAGAGACCCAGTACTTC.